The 7 T cell receptor beta chains given below trace back to one sample, sequenced in a study of T cells after yellow fever vaccination. Each CDR3 protein is one row after TCRdb ran MiXCR on the 5' RACE reads. The sample consists of a few hundred thousand distinct CDR3 sequences, more than 6.5% of them appearing once. The sample in question was CD4+ T cells sorted from PBMCs, obtained on the day of the yellow fever booster vaccination. These receptors were taken from a man between 25 and 39 years old who received the YFV17D yellow fever vaccine.

This clonotype was counted at least ten times. V gene TRBV5-4 combines with J gene TRBJ2-5; D is ambiguous. The CDR3 runs to 11 residues. Between the trimmed V and J ends, which lost 0 bases and 6 bases, there was a span of 3 bases. The V gene's germline CDR1 is SGHNT and CDR2 YYREEE (reference sequence). The CDR3 loop reads CASSLGQTQYF. The CDR3 DNA reads as TGTGCCAGCAGCTTGGGCCAGACCCAGTACTTC.

The rearrangement joins TRBV20-1 to TRBJ2-2; 7 bases match TRBD2. The CDR3 consists of 14 residues. Trimming took 3 bases from V and 4 from J; bases not matched to a gene: 5. The germline V gene has CDR1 DFQATT and CDR2 SNEGSKA (reference sequence). DNA of the CDR3: TGCAGTGCTAGTCGCGGGAGCAGCACCGGGGAGCTGTTTTTT. Protein: CSASRGSSTGELFF.

This clonotype was picked up a small number of times. This chain uses TRBV20-1 with TRBJ2-1; D tentatively reads TRBD1 or TRBD2 (5 bases each). This CDR3 contains 12 residues. V dropped 5 bases and J dropped 10 bases, with 15 bases sitting between them. The germline V gene encodes CDR1 DFQATT and CDR2 SNEGSKA (reference sequence). CDR3 region: CSARDLRTEQFF. CDR3 nucleotide sequence: TGCAGTGCTCGGGACCTCCGGACAGAGCAGTTCTTC.

This clonotype was seen at least ten times. This rearrangement joins TRBV29-1 to TRBJ2-3; no reliable D call. V was clipped by 5 bases and J by 6 bases, with 12 bases between them. The CDR3 consists of 12 residues. The germline V gene has CDR1 SQVTM and CDR2 ANQGSEA. The CDR3 loop reads CSVFDSGDTQYF. The CDR3 coding sequence is TGCAGCGTTTTTGATTCCGGGGATACGCAGTATTTT.

This clonotype was seen many times. V usage is TRBV28 and J usage is TRBJ1-1, with D unclear. This CDR3 is built from 14 residues. The germline V gene encodes CDR1 MDHEN and CDR2 SYDVKM. V was shortened by 5 bases and J by 3 bases, with 13 bases between the two germline ends. CDR3 coding DNA: TGTGCCAGCAGTCCTCGACGGGAGGACACTGAAGCTTTCTTT. It specifies CASSPRREDTEAFF.

The chain couples TRBV4-2 to TRBJ2-7; perhaps TRBD1 as D (6 bases). Germline CDR1 and CDR2: LGHNA and YNFKEQ. Between the trimmed V and J ends, which lost 4 bases and 1 base, there was a span of 14 bases. The CDR3 runs to 15 residues. The CDR3 protein is CASSRGDTFSYEQYF. CDR3 nucleotides: TGTGCCAGCAGCCGAGGGGACACCTTTTCCTACGAGCAGTACTTC.

This clonotype was observed at least ten times. The DNA of the CDR3 is TGTGCCAGCAGCCGCGGCCTAGCGGGAAGGGTAGGTGAGCAGTTCTTC. Translated: CASSRGLAGRVGEQFF. The V call is TRBV7-6, the J call TRBJ2-1, with 9 nucleotides matching TRBD2. CDR3 length: 16 amino acids. Germline lookup yields CDR1 SGHVS and CDR2 FNYEAQ. The V gene end was trimmed by 5 bases and the J gene end by 9 bases; junction bases not matched to a gene: 14.